The 32 T cell receptor beta chains below were found in one sample sequenced in a study of cytomegalovirus exposure and HLA in healthy donors. This table comes from immunoSEQ multiplex PCR, and its TCRdb copy is limited to in-frame clones, with some not included. This table has 100,000 to 150,000 clones, roughly 89% appearing once. The sample was PBMCs. The receptors here all came from a woman aged 18-30 years in good health and CMV-seronegative.

The rearrangement uses TRBV7-2 and TRBJ2-2; 11 nucleotides align to TRBD2. V trimming: 5 bases; J trimming: 5 bases; junction bases outside the gene matches: 7. The germline CDR1 and CDR2 sequences are SGHTA and FQGNSA. This CDR3 is 16 amino acids long. The DNA of the CDR3 is TGTGCCAGCAGCCTAGGACTAGCGGGTGTGACCGGGGAGCTGTTTTTT. The encoded protein is CASSLGLAGVTGELFF.

V usage is TRBV6-1 and J usage is TRBJ1-2; D may be TRBD1 (6 bases). The CDR3 sequence is 14 residues long. With 6 bases removed from V and 0 bases from J, the gap between germline ends came to 11 bases. CDR1 MNHNS and CDR2 SASEGT come from the germline V gene. In DNA, the CDR3 is TGTGCCAGCAGCCAAGGGGGTACTAACTATGGCTACACCTTC. It encodes CASSQGGTNYGYTF.

CDR3 DNA sequence: TGCGCCAGCAGCTTGGGAGACAGGGAGCAGTACTTC. This encodes CASSLGDREQYF. V and J are TRBV5-1 and TRBJ2-7, with a tentative D call TRBD1 (6 bases). The V end lost 0 bases, the J end lost 7 bases, and 8 bases lay between the germline ends. Looked up from germline, CDR1 is SGHRS and CDR2 is YFSETQ. This CDR3 contains 12 residues.

This clone appeared once. This chain connects TRBV5-6 to TRBJ2-1, with D unresolved. Trimming took 2 bases from V and 7 from J, leaving 7 bases between them. CDR1 is SGHDT and CDR2 is YYEEEE in the germline V gene. The length of the CDR3 is 12 residues. The CDR3 protein is CASSFGINEQFF. DNA of the CDR3: TGTGCCAGCAGCTTCGGTATAAATGAGCAGTTCTTC. Full variable domain (rest looked up from reference TRBV5-6 and TRBJ2-1): DAGVTQSPTHLIKTRGQQVTLRCSPKSGHDTVSWYQQALGQGPQFIFQYYEEEERQRGNFPDRFSGHQFPNYSSELNVNALLLGDSALYLCASSFGINEQFFGPGTRLTVL.

The rearrangement joins TRBV7-6 to TRBJ1-3, with a weak D call TRBD1 (6 bases). The V and J ends lost 6 bases and 2 bases respectively, with 17 bases between them. The length of the CDR3 is 16 residues. Germline V gene data show CDR1 as SGHVS and CDR2 as FNYEAQ. CDR3 nucleotide sequence: TGTGCCAGCAGACAGGGCTACAAAGAGGCTGGAAACACCATATATTTT. Amino acids: CASRQGYKEAGNTIYF.

The rearrangement uses TRBV4-1 and TRBJ2-1; TRBD2 agrees at 10 bases. Trimming cost V 0 bases and J 4 bases; bases outside gene matches: 12. Germline V lookup: CDR1 MGHRA, CDR2 YSYEKL. The CDR3 is made up of 19 amino acids. For the CDR3, the DNA is TGCGCCAGCAGCCAAGATCGCAGTAGCGGGAGGCCGGGATACAATGAGCAGTTCTTC. The encoded protein is CASSQDRSSGRPGYNEQFF.

The rearrangement links TRBV18 to TRBJ2-7, with TRBD1 matching over 7 bases. CDR3 length: 13 residues. Germline V gives CDR1 KGHSH, CDR2 LQKENI. With 6 bases clipped from V and 2 bases from J, the junction kept 4 bases outside the gene matches. CDR3 coding DNA: TGTGCCAGCTCCTGGGACAGCACCTACGAGCAGTACTTC. The encoded protein is CASSWDSTYEQYF.

The J gene is TRBJ2-7, the V gene TRBV6-5, with D possibly being TRBD2 (5 bases). The CDR3 is 14 residues long. CDR1 and CDR2 from the germline V gene are MNHEY and SVGAGI. V was clipped by 5 bases and J by 7 bases, with 18 bases between them. CDR3 loop: CASSRRTGVREQYF. For the CDR3, the DNA is TGTGCCAGCAGTAGAAGGACTGGAGTGAGGGAGCAGTACTTC.

The J gene is TRBJ1-5, the V gene TRBV5-6; unclear D gene. V was clipped by 0 bases and J by 1 base, with 5 bases between them. In germline, CDR1 is SGHDT, CDR2 YYEEEE. This CDR3 has 14 residues. CDR3 sequence (DNA): TGTGCCAGCAGCTTGGGGCAGAGCAATCAGCCCCAGCATTTT. Translating it yields CASSLGQSNQPQHF. Complete variable domain (other parts from reference TRBV5-6 and TRBJ1-5): DAGVTQSPTHLIKTRGQQVTLRCSPKSGHDTVSWYQQALGQGPQFIFQYYEEEERQRGNFPDRFSGHQFPNYSSELNVNALLLGDSALYLCASSLGQSNQPQHFGDGTRLSIL.

V is TRBV7-2 and J is TRBJ2-5; TRBD2 aligns across 8 bases. J was trimmed by 4 bases and V by 1 base; bases with no gene match: 8. Germline assignment: CDR1 SGHTA and CDR2 FQGNSA. This CDR3 region has 16 residues. The CDR3 loop is CASSLVSGGEIETQYF. Here the CDR3 DNA reads TGTGCCAGCAGCTTAGTATCGGGGGGGGAGATAGAGACCCAGTACTTC.

The rearrangement joins TRBV19 to TRBJ1-5; 7 bases fit TRBD1. The V gene's germline CDR1 is LNHDA and CDR2 SQIVND (reference sequence). The CDR3 contains 13 residues. The trim removed 7 bases at V and 9 bases at J, leaving 9 bases unmatched. This CDR3 is CASTQTGSGPQHF. The CDR3 DNA is TGTGCCAGTACCCAGACAGGGTCAGGGCCCCAGCATTTT. Looking up the rest from reference TRBV19 and TRBJ1-5 gives the full variable domain: DGGITQSPKYLFRKEGQNVTLSCEQNLNHDAMYWYRQDPGQGLRLIYYSQIVNDFQKGDIAEGYSVSREKKESFPLTVTSAQKNPTAFYLCASTQTGSGPQHFGDGTRLSIL.

Details on this clone: Other DNA variants within this sample encode the same CDR3. This rearrangement joins TRBV6-5 to TRBJ1-1; no reliable D call. V was pared by 0 bases and J by 2 bases, with 7 bases between. Germline V lookup: CDR1 MNHEY, CDR2 SVGAGI. CDR3 size: 14 residues. CDR3 region: CASSYSEGNTEAFF. CDR3 bases: TGTGCCAGCAGTTACTCGGAGGGAAACACTGAAGCTTTCTTT.

This rearrangement joins TRBV27 to TRBJ1-1, with D perhaps matching TRBD1 (6 bases). V was pared by 3 bases and J by 4 bases, with 12 bases between. Germline assignment: CDR1 MNHEY and CDR2 SMNVEV (reference sequence). CDR3 length equals 14 residues. CDR3 sequence: CASSFGGGGTEAFF. CDR3 sequence (DNA): TGTGCCAGCAGTTTTGGGGGCGGTGGCACTGAAGCTTTCTTT.

Turning to this clone: An end of the junction differs from the germline gene, which may be a read error. This chain uses TRBV7-7 with TRBJ2-7, with 12 bases aligning to TRBD2. The germline CDR1 and CDR2 sequences are SSHAT and FNYEAQ (reference sequence). The CDR3 spans 16 residues. The CDR3 sequence: CASSLATSGSLYEQYF. The CDR3 bases are TGTGCTAGCAGCTTAGCGACTAGCGGGAGTCTCTACGAGCAGTACTTC. Based on the CDR3 plus reference TRBV7-7 and TRBJ2-7, the full variable domain is GAGVSQSPRYKVTKRGQDVTLRCDPISSHATLYWYQQALGQGPEFLTYFNYEAQPDKSGLPSDRFSAERPEGSISTLTIQRTEQRDSAMYRCASSLATSGSLYEQYFGPGTRLTVT.

The chain joins TRBV30 to TRBJ2-1; D possibly corresponds to TRBD2 (5 bases). This CDR3 contains 14 residues. The V gene lost 2 bases and the J gene lost 0 bases, with 8 bases spanning the gap. Germline CDR1 GTSNPN, CDR2 SVGIG (reference sequence). In nucleotides, the CDR3 is TGTGCCTGGAGTCCGAGGGCCTCCTACAATGAGCAGTTCTTC. It yields the protein CAWSPRASYNEQFF.

This clone was seen only a few times. V usage is TRBV2 and J usage is TRBJ2-5, with 10 nucleotides matching TRBD1. Per the germline V gene, CDR1 is SNHLY and CDR2 is FYNNEI. The CDR3 is made up of 16 amino acids. The V and J ends lost 5 bases and 1 base, in that order; junction bases with no gene match: 7. As DNA, the CDR3 is TGTGCCAGCAGTTTGCCGGGACAGGGGCGCCAAGAGACCCAGTACTTC. It is translated as CASSLPGQGRQETQYF.

The chain recombines TRBV6-4 with TRBJ1-1; D is unresolved. The V and J ends lost 11 bases and 0 bases respectively, with 7 bases between them. CDR1 and CDR2 from the germline V gene are MRHNA and SNTAGT. CDR3 length equals 11 residues. CDR3 protein: CARHLNTEAFF. DNA for the CDR3: TGTGCCCGCCACTTGAACACTGAAGCTTTCTTT.

Written as DNA, the CDR3 is TGCAGCGTTGGAGGGGGGGCGAATCAGCCCCAGCATTTT. Encoded protein: CSVGGGANQPQHF. This sequence joins TRBV29-1 and TRBJ1-5; possible D gene TRBD1, 6 bases. The germline gives CDR1 SQVTM, CDR2 ANQGSEA. The germline V and J ends were trimmed by 4 bases and 4 bases, with 11 bases remaining between them. CDR3 length: 13 amino acids.

The V gene is TRBV5-5, the J gene TRBJ2-7; D might be TRBD2 (6 bases). Germline loops: CDR1 SGHKS, CDR2 YYEKEE (reference sequence). V gave up 0 bases and J gave up 3 bases, with 19 bases separating them. The CDR3 is 17 amino acids. For the CDR3, the DNA is TGTGCCAGCAGCTTGGATGTGGCGCGGACTAAGGGCTACGAGCAGTACTTC. It codes for CASSLDVARTKGYEQYF.

This clone was seen only a few times. The gene calls are TRBV7-9 and TRBJ2-7; 8 bases match TRBD1. Germline V CDR1 and CDR2: SEHNR, FQNEAQ (reference sequence). V lost 4 bases to trimming and J lost 2 bases; unmatched junction nucleotides: 7. This CDR3 is 15 amino acids long. The CDR3 reads CASSSEDRATYEQYF. The CDR3, as DNA: TGTGCCAGCAGCTCCGAGGACAGGGCCACCTACGAGCAGTACTTC.

This clone has more than one count but fewer than ten. Mismatch with germline at one junction end may stem from a read error. This chain uses TRBV4-1 with TRBJ1-2, with 7 bases fitting TRBD1. The CDR3 is 12 residues long. Germline V CDR1 and CDR2: MGHRA, YSYEKL. The CDR3, as DNA: TGCGCCAGCAGCCAAGCCGACAGGGAGAGAGCCTTC. Encoded protein: CASSQADRERAF.

The V call is TRBV7-9, the J call TRBJ2-1; 7 bases agree with TRBD2. Germline values: CDR1 SEHNR, CDR2 FQNEAQ (reference sequence). Germline trimming cut 1 base from V and 4 bases from J; bases unmatched to any gene: 4. The CDR3 is 15 amino acids. The CDR3 loop reads CASSLEAGRYNEQFF. The CDR3 bases are TGTGCCAGCAGCTTAGAAGCGGGGAGGTACAATGAGCAGTTCTTC.

The J gene is TRBJ1-1, the V gene TRBV30; 7 bases agree with TRBD1. After removal of 4 bases from V and 5 bases from J, the junction contained 19 bases not matched to a gene. The CDR3 is 17 residues long. CDR1 is GTSNPN, CDR2 SVGIG, per germline (reference sequence). CDR3: CAWTEPHKGRGRTEAFF. As DNA, the CDR3 is TGTGCCTGGACCGAACCCCATAAGGGCAGGGGGAGGACTGAAGCTTTCTTT.

This sequence joins TRBV27 and TRBJ2-7, with D possibly TRBD2 on 5 matching bases. From germline, CDR1 is MNHEY and CDR2 SMNVEV (reference sequence). V lost 1 base, J lost 0 bases, and 13 bases lay in between. The CDR3 is made up of 16 amino acids. CDR3 nucleotide sequence: TGTGCCAGCAGTTTATTCGGGATTTCTAGCTCCTACGAGCAGTACTTC. This codes for CASSLFGISSSYEQYF.

This clone was found a few times. The rearrangement uses TRBV14 and TRBJ1-2, with no clear D. CDR1 is SGHDN, CDR2 FVKESK, per germline. The CDR3 extends over 12 amino acids. Trimming took off 2 bases at V and 5 bases at J, with 6 bases between the two ends. The CDR3 nucleotides are TGTGCCAGCAGCCAATCGTTGTATGGCTACACCTTC. It yields the protein CASSQSLYGYTF.

The CDR3 nucleotides are TGTGCCAGCAGAAGGACAGGACCCCAAGAGACCCAGTACTTC. Translated: CASRRTGPQETQYF. The chain joins TRBV2 to TRBJ2-5; 7 bases are a match to TRBD1. CDR1 is SNHLY, CDR2 FYNNEI, per germline. Unmatched junction bases numbered 5, after V lost 6 bases and J lost 1 base. This CDR3 is built from 14 residues.

The V gene is TRBV19, the J gene TRBJ2-1; 11 nucleotides align to TRBD2. CDR3 length: 18 amino acids. V lost 5 bases to trimming and J lost 5 bases; unmatched junction nucleotides: 14. Germline lookup yields CDR1 LNHDA and CDR2 SQIVND (reference sequence). Written as DNA, the CDR3 is TGTGCCAGTAGTGCCGGGACTAGCGGAACTCTCATTCACAATGAGCAGTTCTTC. Amino acid sequence: CASSAGTSGTLIHNEQFF.

The J gene is TRBJ2-2, the V gene TRBV5-1; D is possibly TRBD2 (6 bases). V was cut by 0 bases and J by 5 bases, with 20 bases left in between. Germline CDR1 is SGHRS and CDR2 is YFSETQ. The CDR3 extends over 18 amino acids. The CDR3 nucleotides are TGCGCCAGCAGCTTGGGTGCGGGACTCTCCACGGGGACCGGGGAGCTGTTTTTT. This sequence encodes CASSLGAGLSTGTGELFF. Complete variable domain (other parts from reference TRBV5-1 and TRBJ2-2): KAGVTQTPRYLIKTRGQQVTLSCSPISGHRSVSWYQQTPGQGLQFLFEYFSETQRNKGNFPGRFSGRQFSNSRSEMNVSTLELGDSALYLCASSLGAGLSTGTGELFFGEGSRLTVL.

The rearrangement joins TRBV28 to TRBJ1-5, with a weak D call TRBD1 (6 bases). V was trimmed by 7 bases and J by 5 bases, leaving 12 bases between them. From germline, CDR1 is MDHEN and CDR2 SYDVKM. The length of the CDR3 is 13 residues. CDR3 bases: TGTGCCAGCACAGTGACAGGTGATCAGCCCCAGCATTTT. Protein sequence: CASTVTGDQPQHF.

This chain uses TRBV28 with TRBJ1-6, with D maybe TRBD1 (5 bases). With 8 bases removed from V and 0 bases from J, the gap between germline ends came to 20 bases. Germline CDR1 reads MDHEN; CDR2 reads SYDVKM. The CDR3 is made up of 18 amino acids. The CDR3 here is CASFGAALSRSYNSPLHF. In DNA form, the CDR3 reads TGTGCCAGCTTTGGGGCGGCTCTATCCCGCTCCTATAATTCACCCCTCCACTTT.

The chain carries TRBV25-1 and TRBJ2-1; TRBD1 matches at 8 bases. V lost 2 bases to trimming and J lost 7 bases; unmatched junction nucleotides: 10. Germline lookup yields CDR1 MGHDK and CDR2 SYGVNS. The CDR3 length is 16 residues. CDR3 nucleotides: TGTGCCAGCAGTGAAAGGGTGCAGGGGGCGCGGAATGAGCAGTTCTTC. Residues: CASSERVQGARNEQFF. Variable domain in full (rest from reference TRBV25-1 and TRBJ2-1): EADIYQTPRYLVIGTGKKITLECSQTMGHDKMYWYQQDPGMELHLIHYSYGVNSTEKGDLSSESTVSRIRTEHFPLTLESARPSHTSQYLCASSERVQGARNEQFFGPGTRLTVL.

The chain combines TRBV5-4 with TRBJ1-1; D not resolved. Trimming removed 1 base from V and 2 bases from J, with 12 bases in between. This CDR3 is 15 amino acids long. Germline V lookup: CDR1 SGHNT, CDR2 YYREEE (reference sequence). The CDR3 DNA sequence: TGTGCCAGCAGCTTGTTTTCCGGGAGAAACACTGAAGCTTTCTTT. This translates into CASSLFSGRNTEAFF.